The present T cell receptor (beta chain) was sequenced within a study of response to subunit inactivated influenza vaccine. Study-wide points: Only a handful of new T cells, the authors suggested, are recruited with each seasonal influenza vaccination.

This clonotype was detected a few times. Antigen unknown. TCRdb analysed the RT-PCR reads with MiXCR anew, one entry per CDR3 protein. The table lists about 500,000 distinct CDR3 sequences, 16% of them singletons. This CDR3 spans 13 amino acids. Per the germline V gene, CDR1 is DFQATT and CDR2 is SNEGSKA (reference sequence). V gave up 0 bases and J gave up 2 bases, with 7 bases separating them. The receptor comes from a man aged 50 to 69 who received an inactivated influenza vaccine. The sample in question was CD4+ T cells sorted from PBMCs, obtained approximately 25 months after vaccination. The chain couples TRBV20-1 to TRBJ1-1; no definite D call. CDR3 loop: CSARDQRNTEAFF. DNA for the CDR3: TGCAGTGCTAGAGATCAGAGAAACACTGAAGCTTTCTTT.